This TCR beta chain was found in a study of blood T cells in healthy people across ages (dated by TCRdb to the mid-2010s). For the wider study: In model experiments, template switching captured roughly one uniquely barcoded TCR beta cDNA molecule for every two T cells. The study measured age-related changes in TCR beta repertoire diversity using deep sequencing normalized with unique cDNA molecular identifiers. To avoid experimental bias, donors of different ages were randomly spread across the sequencing lanes. For two donors (one aged 18 to 29 and one aged 80 or older), the study analyzed two additional independent replicas of 1 million unique cDNA reads from the same blood draw. The donors were split into four age groups: young (average around 15 years), middle-aged (roughly 40), aged (more than 60) and long-lived (under 85).

The library was made by 5' RACE. Sequencer: Illumina HiSeq 2500. A second roughly 6 to 11 cycle PCR used a sample-barcoded 5' primer and a J-beta primer mix. A unique molecular identifier was introduced onto each TCR beta cDNA molecule by a template-switch 5' adaptor carrying 12 random nucleotides. Each sample yielded at least 2.5 million CDR3-containing paired-end reads. First-strand cDNA synthesis was performed from all RNA using the Mint cDNA synthesis kit, with priming by a TRBC-specific oligonucleotide. All cDNA was treated with uracil-DNA glycosylase and then went through a first 18-cycle PCR with the universal primers M1SS and BC2_uni_R. In the original analysis: Normalization of each sample was performed by random selection of 1 million high-quality reads, each carrying a distinct molecular identifier. Reads with shared molecular identifiers were discarded instead of being binned into consensus sequences. CDR3 identification, clonotype clustering and error correction used MiTCR with a Q25 quality threshold and the strictest error-elimination algorithm. A nonparametric unseen species model with Euler transformation was used to estimate lower-bound total TCR beta diversity. TCRdb's own reprocessing of the public reads used fastp at Q25 and MiXCR and kept productive beta chains. One record per CDR3 amino acid sequence lists the most common genes and DNA. TCRdb assigned the V and J calls; the authors' analysis was not used. The sample table contains 550,000 to 600,000 distinct CDR3 sequences; only one count was recorded for 25% to 30% of them. Roughly 20% of the sample is held by the ten biggest clonotypes.

This clonotype has just a few counts. The target of this receptor is not known. Base qualities were left out, and no much larger clone turns up one base away. What the authors observed across the whole study: Observed TCR beta diversity correlated strongly with the percentage of naive T cells measured by flow cytometry. Because profiling used bulk unsorted PBMCs, naive and antigen-experienced compartments could not be compared conclusively. Because the CMV infection status of the donors was unknown, age-related changes in expanded clonotypes may potentially have been confounded. Compared with the aged group, the long-lived group had more naive CD4+ T cells, fewer expanded clones and increased TCR diversity, suggesting age selection. Estimates of total diversity based on one million sequenced T cells were considered lower bounds and underestimates. As age increased, observed TCR beta diversity per million T cells dropped in a roughly linear way, and a significant reduction was already evident by age around 41.

Systemically healthy Caucasian individuals from Russia, over 30 in total and aged roughly 6 to 90 years, were included as donors. About 9.6 milliliters of peripheral blood were collected from each donor into EDTA-treated Vacutainer tubes. PBMCs were isolated by Ficoll-Paque density-gradient centrifugation, with at least 6 million obtained per sample. Trizol reagent was used to extract total RNA from the PBMCs, yielding at least 6 micrograms per sample. The percentages of naive CD45RAhigh/CD27high T cells were determined by flow cytometry on a PBMC aliquot from every donor. Source material: blood. The origin of this receptor is a woman between 70 and 85 years old in good health.

CDR3 region: CASSLGGTGGNIQYF. The sequenced DNA is TGTGCCAGCAGCTTGGGGGGGACAGGTGGAAACATTCAGTACTTC. The sequence links TRBV5-8 to TRBJ2-4; 8 of the junction bases match TRBD1. CDR1 is given as SGHTS and CDR2 as YDEGEE, both from the germline V gene. The CDR3 measures 15 amino acids from cysteine to phenylalanine. The DNA shown is the 45-base CDR3, in frame from base 1. Trimmed from V: 0 bases; trimmed from J: 6 bases; junction bases lacking a gene match: 5. Extended through the reference TRBV5-8 and TRBJ2-4 proteins, this CDR3 yields the full variable domain: EAGVTQSPTHLIKTRGQQATLRCSPISGHTSVYWYQQALGLGLQFLLWYDEGEERNRGNFPPRFSGRQFPNYSSELNVNALELEDSALYLCASSLGGTGGNIQYFGAGTRLSVL.